A single sample is the source of the 14 T cell receptor beta chains below, sequenced in a study of CD4 T cells in relation to SARS-CoV-2 and coronaviruses. Their specific antigens are unknown. The assay was immunoSEQ multiplex PCR, and TCRdb's table has in-frame clones only and misses some. The data contain almost 30,000 clones, about 80% of them seen just once; the ten biggest clones take up 14% to 15%. Unexposed donor CD4+ T cells date from about 2011-2018, before the COVID-19 pandemic. Isolation of CD4+ T cells took place after less than 13 days in culture. Sequenced sample: CD4+ T cells from PBMCs, cultured in vitro. The receptors were gathered from a human donor in good health.

The V gene is TRBV27, the J gene TRBJ2-1, with 11 nucleotides matching TRBD2. From germline, CDR1 is MNHEY and CDR2 SMNVEV (reference sequence). The CDR3 is 16 residues long. Trimming removed 4 bases from V and 4 bases from J; junction bases left unmatched: 6. The CDR3 is CASSSQTSGTYNEQFF. CDR3 nucleotides: TGTGCCAGCAGTTCCCAGACTAGCGGGACATACAATGAGCAGTTCTTC.

The chain uses TRBV9 and TRBJ1-6; perhaps TRBD1 as D (5 bases). This CDR3 comprises 15 residues. Germline-derived CDR1 and CDR2 are SGDLS and YYNGEE. V shed 3 bases and J shed 6 bases, with 13 bases lying between them. CDR3: CASSGGIGTNSPLHF. The CDR3 DNA is TGTGCCAGCAGCGGGGGAATCGGGACTAATTCACCCCTCCACTTT.

The chain links TRBV6-5 to TRBJ1-6; D not certain. Trimming shortened V by 2 bases and J by 3 bases, and 5 bases separated the two germline ends. This CDR3 spans 14 amino acids. CDR1 is MNHEY, CDR2 SVGAGI, per germline. CDR3 nucleotide sequence: TGTGCCAGCAGTTACGAATACTATAATTCACCCCTCCACTTT. This sequence encodes CASSYEYYNSPLHF.

The chain recombines TRBV2 with TRBJ1-6; D may be TRBD1 (5 bases). Trimming removed 0 bases at V and 4 bases at J, with 10 bases between. The CDR3 contains 16 residues. Germline V gives CDR1 SNHLY, CDR2 FYNNEI. CDR3 nucleotide sequence: TGTGCCAGCAGTGAAGCGCTTGGGGGTTATAATTCACCCCTCCACTTT. Amino acids: CASSEALGGYNSPLHF.

The V call is TRBV4-3, the J call TRBJ1-2, with D possibly being TRBD1 (5 bases). The CDR3 is 15 amino acids. V lost 0 bases and J 3 bases, leaving 11 bases between the germline ends. Germline assignment: CDR1 LGHNA and CDR2 YSLEER. CDR3 protein: CASSQDAGEHYGYTF. DNA for the CDR3: TGCGCCAGCAGCCAAGATGCGGGGGAACACTATGGCTACACCTTC.

V usage is TRBV24-1 and J usage is TRBJ1-3; D remains ambiguous. The CDR3 spans 13 residues. Germline CDR1 is KGHDR and CDR2 is SFDVKD. Trimming left V 8 bases short and J 5 bases short, with 12 bases between. CDR3 bases: TGTGCCACCATAGGGCAGCCGAGAAACACCATATATTTT. Translated, it gives CATIGQPRNTIYF.

The chain combines TRBV11-1 with TRBJ1-6, with 7 bases that match TRBD1. The V gene end was trimmed by 2 bases and the J gene end by 9 bases; junction bases not matched to a gene: 7. Germline values: CDR1 SGHAT, CDR2 FQDESV (reference sequence). The CDR3 loop spans 15 amino acids. The CDR3 loop reads CASSLRGPGGSPLHF. The CDR3 region has the DNA TGTGCCAGCAGCTTACGAGGACCAGGGGGTTCACCCCTCCACTTT.

The rearrangement links TRBV14 to TRBJ1-3; no definite D call. Trimming removed 5 bases from V and 0 bases from J, with 5 bases in between. The CDR3 runs to 13 residues. Looked up from germline, CDR1 is SGHDN and CDR2 is FVKESK. The CDR3 DNA is TGTGCCAGCAGCGTGCCCTCTGGAAACACCATATATTTT. Its translation is CASSVPSGNTIYF.

The gene calls are TRBV7-2 and TRBJ2-1, with D maybe TRBD1 (5 bases). Germline CDR1 SGHTA, CDR2 FQGNSA. The CDR3 has 13 residues. V lost 0 bases to trimming and J lost 8 bases, with 8 bases between them. CDR3 DNA: TGTGCCAGCAGCTTAGCGTGGGGCGATGAGCAGTTCTTC. It is translated as CASSLAWGDEQFF.

This chain links TRBV6-6 with TRBJ2-7; 10 bases agree with TRBD2. CDR3 length: 15 amino acids. V shed 8 bases and J 6 bases; nucleotides not matched to a gene: 13. CDR1 is MNHNY, CDR2 SVGAGI, per germline (reference sequence). The CDR3 here is CASRGLAGEIGEQYF. Written as DNA, the CDR3 is TGTGCCAGCCGAGGCCTAGCGGGAGAAATTGGCGAGCAGTACTTC.

This chain connects TRBV5-4 to TRBJ2-7; perhaps TRBD2 as D (6 bases). This CDR3 comprises 14 residues. Germline CDR1 reads SGHNT; CDR2 reads YYREEE (reference sequence). Trimming cost V 4 bases and J 4 bases, with 15 bases left between them. CDR3 sequence reads: CASSRRGGGYEQYF. The CDR3 bases are TGTGCCAGCAGCCGCCGGGGAGGAGGGTACGAGCAGTACTTC.

The CDR3 DNA follows: TGTGCCAGTAGTCAGCAAACAGGGAACTATGGCTACACCTTC. Protein product: CASSQQTGNYGYTF. The V and J genes are TRBV19 and TRBJ1-2, with a tentative D call TRBD1 (6 bases). This CDR3 is 14 amino acids long. With 5 bases removed from V and 2 bases from J, the gap between germline ends came to 12 bases. From germline, CDR1 is LNHDA and CDR2 SQIVND (reference sequence).

V is TRBV5-6 and J is TRBJ1-2, with TRBD1 matching 7 bases. Trimming at V came to 0 bases and at J to 7 bases, leaving 9 bases not matched to a gene. The CDR3 is 15 residues long. The V gene's germline CDR1 is SGHDT and CDR2 YYEEEE. CDR3 DNA: TGTGCCAGCAGCTTGGAAAGGGGGCTGTGGGCTGGCTACACCTTC. It yields the protein CASSLERGLWAGYTF.

This chain links TRBV10-2 with TRBJ2-7; the D gene is possibly TRBD2 (5 bases). Germline V gene sequence: CDR1 WSHSY, CDR2 SAAADI. This CDR3 comprises 14 residues. The CDR3 nucleotides read TGCGCTCCTTCCGGGGTCGAAACGTCCTACGAGCAGTACTTC. This sequence encodes CAPSGVETSYEQYF.